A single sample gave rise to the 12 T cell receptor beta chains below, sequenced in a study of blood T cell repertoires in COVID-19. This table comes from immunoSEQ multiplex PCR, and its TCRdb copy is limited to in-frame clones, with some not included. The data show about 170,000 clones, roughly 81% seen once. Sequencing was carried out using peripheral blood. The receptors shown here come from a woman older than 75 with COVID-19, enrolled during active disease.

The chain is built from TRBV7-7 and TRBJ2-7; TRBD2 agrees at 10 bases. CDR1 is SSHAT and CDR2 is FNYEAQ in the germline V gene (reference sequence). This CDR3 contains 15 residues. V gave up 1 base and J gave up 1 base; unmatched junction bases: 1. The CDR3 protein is CASSLGTSGSYEQYF. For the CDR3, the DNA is TGTGCCAGCAGCTTAGGGACTAGCGGTTCCTACGAGCAGTACTTC. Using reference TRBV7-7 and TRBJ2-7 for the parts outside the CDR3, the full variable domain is GAGVSQSPRYKVTKRGQDVTLRCDPISSHATLYWYQQALGQGPEFLTYFNYEAQPDKSGLPSDRFSAERPEGSISTLTIQRTEQRDSAMYRCASSLGTSGSYEQYFGPGTRLTVT.

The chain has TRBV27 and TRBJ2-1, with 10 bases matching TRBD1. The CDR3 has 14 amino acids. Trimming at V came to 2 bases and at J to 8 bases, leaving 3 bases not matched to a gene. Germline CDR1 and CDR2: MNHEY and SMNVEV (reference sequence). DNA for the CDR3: TGTGCCAGCAGTTTAAGGGACAGGGGCGATGAGCAGTTCTTC. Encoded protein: CASSLRDRGDEQFF.

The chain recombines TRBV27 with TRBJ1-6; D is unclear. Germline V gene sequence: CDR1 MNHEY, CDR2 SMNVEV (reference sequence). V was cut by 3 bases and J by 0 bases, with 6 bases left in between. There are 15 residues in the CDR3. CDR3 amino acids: CASSFGGSYNSPLHF. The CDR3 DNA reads TGTGCCAGCAGTTTTGGAGGCTCCTATAATTCACCCCTCCACTTT.

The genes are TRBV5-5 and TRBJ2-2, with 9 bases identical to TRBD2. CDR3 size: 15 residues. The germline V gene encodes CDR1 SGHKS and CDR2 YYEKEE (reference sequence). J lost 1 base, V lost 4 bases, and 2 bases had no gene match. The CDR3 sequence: CASSLLAGNTGELFF. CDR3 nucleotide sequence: TGTGCCAGCAGCCTACTAGCGGGGAACACCGGGGAGCTGTTTTTT.

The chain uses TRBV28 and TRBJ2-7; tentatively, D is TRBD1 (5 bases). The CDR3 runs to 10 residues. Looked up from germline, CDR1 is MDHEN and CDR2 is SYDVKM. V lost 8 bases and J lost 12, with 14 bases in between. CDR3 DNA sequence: TGTGCCAGCGGCTGGACAACTATGTACTTC. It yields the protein CASGWTTMYF.

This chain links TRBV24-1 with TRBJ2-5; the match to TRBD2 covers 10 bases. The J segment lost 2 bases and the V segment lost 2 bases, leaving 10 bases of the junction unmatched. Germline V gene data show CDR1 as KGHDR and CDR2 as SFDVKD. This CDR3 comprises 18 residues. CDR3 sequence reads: CATSDSPNSGRQQETQYF. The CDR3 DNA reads TGTGCCACCAGTGATTCACCTAATAGCGGGAGGCAACAAGAGACCCAGTACTTC.

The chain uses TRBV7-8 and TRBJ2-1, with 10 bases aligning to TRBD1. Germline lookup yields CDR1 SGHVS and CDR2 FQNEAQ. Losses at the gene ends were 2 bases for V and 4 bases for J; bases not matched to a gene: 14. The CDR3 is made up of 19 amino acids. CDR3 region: CASSLMARLGDRGYNEQFF. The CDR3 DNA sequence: TGTGCCAGCAGCTTAATGGCACGACTGGGGGACAGGGGATACAATGAGCAGTTCTTC.

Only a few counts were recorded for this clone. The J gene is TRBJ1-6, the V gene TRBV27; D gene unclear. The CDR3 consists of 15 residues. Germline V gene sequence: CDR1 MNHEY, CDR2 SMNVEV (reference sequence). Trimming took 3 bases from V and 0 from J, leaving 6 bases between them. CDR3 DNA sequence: TGTGCCAGCAGTTTCGGGATCTCCTATAATTCACCCCTCCACTTT. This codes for CASSFGISYNSPLHF.

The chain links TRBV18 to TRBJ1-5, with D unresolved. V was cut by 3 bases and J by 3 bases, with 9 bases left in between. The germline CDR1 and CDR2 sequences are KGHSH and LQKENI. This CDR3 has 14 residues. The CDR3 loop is CASSPGSYNQPQHF. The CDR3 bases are TGTGCCAGCTCACCTGGCTCATACAATCAGCCCCAGCATTTT.

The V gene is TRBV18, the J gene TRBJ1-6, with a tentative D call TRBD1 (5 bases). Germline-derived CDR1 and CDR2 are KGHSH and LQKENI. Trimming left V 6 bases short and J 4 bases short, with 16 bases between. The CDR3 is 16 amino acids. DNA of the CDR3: TGTGCCAGCTCGGACAATTTAGGGATTTATAATTCACCCCTCCACTTT. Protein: CASSDNLGIYNSPLHF.

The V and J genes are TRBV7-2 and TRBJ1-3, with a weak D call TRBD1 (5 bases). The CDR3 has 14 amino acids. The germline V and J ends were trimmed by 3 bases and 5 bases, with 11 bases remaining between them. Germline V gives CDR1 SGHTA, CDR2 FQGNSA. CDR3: CASSFPGDRNTIYF. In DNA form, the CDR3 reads TGTGCCAGCAGCTTTCCGGGGGATAGAAACACCATATATTTT.

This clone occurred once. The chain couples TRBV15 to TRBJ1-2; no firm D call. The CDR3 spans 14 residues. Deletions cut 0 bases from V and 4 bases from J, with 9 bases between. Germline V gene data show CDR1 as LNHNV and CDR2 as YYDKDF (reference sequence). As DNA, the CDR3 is TGTGCCACCAGCAGAGATCTGGGAGCCTATGGCTACACCTTC. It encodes CATSRDLGAYGYTF.